The clone carrying this TCR beta chain was detected only a few times. Clones were sequenced by immunoSEQ multiplex PCR, and TCRdb holds only the in-frame ones, with some missing. The table shows fewer than 35,000 clones, with about 82% occurring only once. The memory gate held CD4+ cells that were not CD45RA+CCR7+CD95- naive cells, over 95% pure. The data belong to a study of human CD4 T cells and Enterobacteriaceae. Germline CDR1 and CDR2: SGHTA and FQGNSA. The length of the CDR3 is 13 residues. With 1 base clipped from V and 8 bases from J, the junction kept 2 bases outside the gene matches. The TCR comes from a human donor in good health. The sequencing sample was made of memory CD4+ T cells from blood. The gene calls are TRBV7-2 and TRBJ1-2; 9 bases map to TRBD1. The CDR3 loop reads CASSLVTGGGYTF. The CDR3, as DNA: TGTGCCAGCAGCTTAGTGACAGGGGGAGGCTACACCTTC.